This T cell receptor beta chain appears in the sequencing data of a study of T cell clonality in common variable immunodeficiency. Points from the study as a whole: Common variable immunodeficiency TCR beta sequences reportedly had fewer deletions and N-nucleotide insertions.

This clone occurred many times. The antigen is not known. The read is 3 residues too short to cover the CDR3 end, so that end is filled in from the germline J gene. J was trimmed by 5 bases and V by 0 bases; bases with no gene match: 4. Germline V lookup: CDR1 DFQATT, CDR2 SNEGSKA (reference sequence). The CDR3 is made up of 14 amino acids. Clones were read by immunoSEQ multiplex PCR, and TCRdb kept only the in-frame ones, dropping some. The sample includes more than 55,000 clones, none of them occurring once. The chain joins TRBV20-1 to TRBJ2-1; 7 bases align to TRBD2. This sequence originates from a person aged 18 to 70 in good health. Sequencing input: peripheral blood mononuclear cells. The chain's CDR3 is CSARERAGNNEQFF. CDR3 DNA (partial): TGCAGTGCTAGAGAACGAGCGGGGAACAATGAG.